The 29 T cell receptor beta chains in this list originate from one sample, sequenced in a study of T cells in localized non-small cell lung cancer. Repertoires were generated with immunoSEQ multiplex PCR, while TCRdb's copy carries only in-frame clones and drops some. The repertoire consists of roughly 18,000 clones, with about four fifths occurring once and the leading ten covering roughly 23%. The sample was peripheral blood, taken before any cancer treatment. All receptors derive from a female donor older than 55 with stage I lung adenocarcinoma.

The V call is TRBV7-9, the J call TRBJ2-7; the D gene is possibly TRBD1 (5 bases). Germline CDR1 SEHNR, CDR2 FQNEAQ (reference sequence). Trimming removed 4 bases from V and 5 bases from J, with 15 bases in between. The length of the CDR3 is 14 residues. CDR3 DNA: TGTGCCAGCAGCTCTGTGGGCAGGGTCCACGAGCAGTACTTC. This codes for CASSSVGRVHEQYF.

The chain recombines TRBV27 with TRBJ1-2, with TRBD1 matching over 9 bases. The J segment lost 5 bases and the V segment lost 5 bases, leaving 9 bases of the junction unmatched. CDR1 is MNHEY and CDR2 is SMNVEV in the germline V gene (reference sequence). The CDR3 length is 15 residues. The CDR3 loop is CASSPPGQGTYGYTF. Written as DNA, the CDR3 is TGTGCCAGCAGTCCCCCCGGACAGGGGACGTATGGCTACACCTTC.

J is TRBJ1-2 and V is TRBV7-3; D not certain. V dropped 4 bases and J dropped 8 bases, with 23 bases sitting between them. Germline V lookup: CDR1 SGHTA, CDR2 FQGTGA. The CDR3 loop spans 16 amino acids. The CDR3 loop is CASSSRRRPGKKGYTF. CDR3 DNA sequence: TGTGCCAGCAGCTCCCGGAGGCGCCCGGGGAAGAAGGGCTACACCTTC.

The chain uses TRBV2 and TRBJ2-1, with a tentative D call TRBD1 (5 bases). Trimming pared 6 bases from V and 7 bases from J, leaving 10 bases between. Germline assignment: CDR1 SNHLY and CDR2 FYNNEI. The CDR3 sequence is 12 residues long. As DNA, the CDR3 is TGTGCCAGCAGAGAAAGGGGAAATGAGCAGTTCTTC. Translation: CASRERGNEQFF.

The rearrangement joins TRBV10-2 to TRBJ2-3; 9 nucleotides agree with TRBD2. The germline V gene has CDR1 WSHSY and CDR2 SAAADI. CDR3 length equals 16 residues. After removal of 6 bases from V and 0 bases from J, the junction contained 7 bases not matched to a gene. CDR3 bases: TGCGCCAGCAGGGCGGGGGGGTACTTAAGCACAGATACGCAGTATTTT. This encodes CASRAGGYLSTDTQYF.

The count of this clone is one. The chain couples TRBV5-4 to TRBJ1-1; the match to TRBD1 covers 8 bases. V shed 3 bases and J 4 bases; nucleotides not matched to a gene: 8. Germline V gene lookup returns CDR1 SGHNT and CDR2 YYREEE (reference sequence). The CDR3 is made up of 15 amino acids. The CDR3 sequence: CASSSRGRGSTEAFF. The DNA for the CDR3 is TGTGCCAGCAGCTCCAGGGGGCGAGGGTCCACTGAAGCTTTCTTT.

CDR3 coding DNA: TGTGCCAGCAGCACGTTTGGGTGGGGGCAAGAGGACACTGAAGCTTTCTTT. It yields the protein CASSTFGWGQEDTEAFF. The chain carries TRBV7-6 and TRBJ1-1; D is perhaps TRBD1 (6 bases). Germline CDR1 reads SGHVS; CDR2 reads FNYEAQ. V lost 5 bases and J lost 3, with 22 bases in between. There are 17 residues in the CDR3.

A few counts support this clone. The J gene is TRBJ2-3, the V gene TRBV5-4, with D tentatively TRBD2 (5 bases). CDR3 length equals 14 residues. Trimming took off 5 bases at V and 1 base at J, with 11 bases between the two ends. Germline-derived CDR1 and CDR2 are SGHNT and YYREEE (reference sequence). CDR3 loop: CASSSIGGTDTQYF. The CDR3 bases are TGTGCCAGCAGTTCTATCGGGGGCACAGATACGCAGTATTTT.

The chain couples TRBV6-5 to TRBJ1-1, with a tentative D call TRBD1 (6 bases). The CDR3 consists of 16 residues. CDR1 is MNHEY and CDR2 is SVGAGI in the germline V gene. Trimming shortened V by 3 bases and J by 2 bases, and 16 bases separated the two germline ends. CDR3 nucleotides: TGTGCCAGCAGTTATATTGGACAGAGCCTTAACACTGAAGCTTTCTTT. This codes for CASSYIGQSLNTEAFF.

This clone was observed once. The V call is TRBV30, the J call TRBJ1-1; maybe TRBD1 (5 bases). V lost 2 bases and J lost 1, with 8 bases in between. The germline CDR1 and CDR2 sequences are GTSNPN and SVGIG (reference sequence). This CDR3 has 13 residues. The CDR3 here is CAWSLGGNTEAFF. The CDR3 DNA sequence: TGTGCCTGGAGTCTTGGGGGGAACACTGAAGCTTTCTTT.

This sequence joins TRBV11-2 and TRBJ1-2; tentative D call: TRBD1 (6 bases). CDR1 and CDR2 from the germline V gene are SGHAT and FQNNGV. Trimming shortened V by 5 bases and J by 2 bases, and 24 bases separated the two germline ends. This CDR3 spans 18 amino acids. Here the CDR3 reads CASSRIRGAIRGNYGYTF. CDR3 DNA sequence: TGTGCCAGCAGCCGCATTAGGGGGGCCATACGGGGCAACTATGGCTACACCTTC.

In DNA form, the CDR3 reads TGTGCCAGCAGCGCGATCTTCGGGAGGGACAGCTCCTACAATGAGCAGTTCTTC. Amino acids: CASSAIFGRDSSYNEQFF. The V call is TRBV9, the J call TRBJ2-1; perhaps TRBD2 as D (8 bases). Germline V lookup: CDR1 SGDLS, CDR2 YYNGEE. The CDR3 spans 18 residues. The V end lost 3 bases, the J end lost 0 bases, and 19 bases lay between the germline ends.

This clone was picked up a small number of times. This sequence joins TRBV5-1 and TRBJ2-5; possible D gene TRBD1, 6 bases. This CDR3 contains 16 residues. Trimming pared 0 bases from V and 5 bases from J, leaving 17 bases between. From germline, CDR1 is SGHRS and CDR2 YFSETQ. The CDR3 spells CASSLGGRGNGETQYF. As DNA, the CDR3 is TGCGCCAGCAGCTTGGGGGGCAGGGGCAACGGGGAGACCCAGTACTTC.

V is TRBV5-5 and J is TRBJ2-1; TRBD2 agrees at 10 bases. Germline assignment: CDR1 SGHKS and CDR2 YYEKEE (reference sequence). This CDR3 has 15 residues. V shed 0 bases and J 8 bases; nucleotides not matched to a gene: 5. CDR3 protein: CASSLELAGFDEQFF. The CDR3, as DNA: TGTGCCAGCAGCTTGGAACTAGCGGGGTTCGATGAGCAGTTCTTC.

This chain joins TRBV18 and TRBJ2-3; tentatively, D is TRBD2 (5 bases). Trimming shortened V by 2 bases and J by 3 bases, and 18 bases separated the two germline ends. The CDR3 contains 17 residues. Germline CDR1 KGHSH, CDR2 LQKENI. The CDR3 spells CASSPGLQGLGTDTQYF. For the CDR3, the DNA is TGTGCCAGCTCACCAGGACTTCAAGGGTTGGGGACAGATACGCAGTATTTT.

The chain carries TRBV27 and TRBJ2-1; 8 nucleotides agree with TRBD1. This CDR3 contains 15 residues. V gave up 6 bases and J gave up 2 bases; unmatched junction bases: 6. Germline V gene data show CDR1 as MNHEY and CDR2 as SMNVEV (reference sequence). In nucleotides, the CDR3 is TGTGCCAGCAGGCTCGGACAGGGCGCCTACAATGAGCAGTTCTTC. As protein: CASRLGQGAYNEQFF.

The rearrangement uses TRBV4-2 and TRBJ2-3; 7 positions match TRBD1. The CDR3 spans 17 residues. V lost 4 bases to trimming and J lost 2 bases; unmatched junction nucleotides: 12. The V gene's germline CDR1 is LGHNA and CDR2 YNFKEQ. The CDR3 loop is CASSPLPRDSHTDTQYF. The DNA of the CDR3 is TGTGCCAGCAGCCCCTTACCGAGGGACAGTCACACAGATACGCAGTATTTT.

This clone was observed a few times. Other DNA sequences in this sample translate to the same CDR3. The V and J genes are TRBV7-9 and TRBJ2-2; 7 bases line up with TRBD1. V shed 5 bases and J 1 base; nucleotides not matched to a gene: 7. Germline assignment: CDR1 SEHNR and CDR2 FQNEAQ (reference sequence). CDR3 size: 16 residues. This CDR3 reads CASSRPRTGNTGELFF. DNA for the CDR3: TGTGCCAGCAGCCGCCCGCGGACAGGGAACACCGGGGAGCTGTTTTTT.

The chain couples TRBV6-6 to TRBJ2-6; a possible D gene is TRBD1 (5 bases). This CDR3 comprises 15 residues. V was pared by 4 bases and J by 2 bases, with 9 bases between. Germline CDR1 and CDR2: MNHNY and SVGAGI (reference sequence). The CDR3 DNA follows: TGTGCCAGCAGTTCCGACAGTCCTGGGGCCAACGTCCTGACTTTC. The encoded protein is CASSSDSPGANVLTF.

This rearrangement joins TRBV19 to TRBJ1-6; 7 nucleotides align to TRBD1. The V segment lost 4 bases and the J segment 3 bases; nucleotides outside the gene matches: 3. Germline V lookup: CDR1 LNHDA, CDR2 SQIVND (reference sequence). This CDR3 has 15 residues. CDR3 region: CASSTRDSYNSPLHF. The CDR3 region has the DNA TGTGCCAGTAGTACCCGGGACAGCTATAATTCACCCCTCCACTTT.

The J gene is TRBJ1-6, the V gene TRBV11-2; D uncertain. V was cut by 2 bases and J by 0 bases, with 14 bases left in between. Germline CDR1 reads SGHAT; CDR2 reads FQNNGV. The CDR3 spans 18 residues. The CDR3 DNA sequence: TGTGCCAGCAGCTTAAACCAGGTCGGGAGCTCCTATAATTCACCCCTCCACTTT. This sequence encodes CASSLNQVGSSYNSPLHF.

The genes are TRBV25-1 and TRBJ2-1; D is perhaps TRBD1 (6 bases). The CDR3 sequence is 14 residues long. V was cut by 2 bases and J by 6 bases, with 11 bases left in between. Germline V CDR1 and CDR2: MGHDK, SYGVNS. The CDR3 region is CASSETGMTNEQFF. CDR3 bases: TGTGCCAGCAGTGAAACAGGGATGACCAATGAGCAGTTCTTC.

This clone was picked up one time. The chain is built from TRBV7-2 and TRBJ2-5; 8 bases fit TRBD2. Losses at the gene ends were 10 bases for V and 4 bases for J; bases not matched to a gene: 14. CDR3 length: 15 residues. CDR1 is SGHTA and CDR2 is FQGNSA in the germline V gene. The DNA of the CDR3 is TGTGCCATCCGGGGCGGCGGGGGGAGTTTAGAGACCCAGTACTTC. Amino acid sequence: CAIRGGGGSLETQYF.

The chain joins TRBV10-2 to TRBJ1-6; 7 bases are shared with TRBD1. The V and J ends lost 6 bases and 7 bases, in that order; junction bases with no gene match: 6. The CDR3 is made up of 14 amino acids. The germline V gene has CDR1 WSHSY and CDR2 SAAADI. The CDR3 loop reads CASRPGQSNSPLHF. The CDR3 DNA reads as TGCGCCAGCAGGCCGGGACAGTCCAATTCACCCCTCCACTTT.

This clone was observed a handful of times. This rearrangement joins TRBV5-1 to TRBJ1-2; D might be TRBD1 (5 bases). This CDR3 has 13 amino acids. Trimming left V 0 bases short and J 7 bases short, with 10 bases between. Germline V gene lookup returns CDR1 SGHRS and CDR2 YFSETQ. CDR3 DNA sequence: TGCGCCAGCAGCTTGGCCGGGGGAGGTGGCTACACCTTC. Translated: CASSLAGGGGYTF.

The chain joins TRBV7-2 to TRBJ1-5; D is undetermined. The CDR3 length is 12 residues. Trimming stripped 8 bases from V and 2 bases from J, with 7 bases between. Germline V gene lookup returns CDR1 SGHTA and CDR2 FQGNSA. The CDR3 nucleotides read TGTGCCAGCGGGCAGGGCAATCAGCCCCAGCATTTT. Translated: CASGQGNQPQHF.

This clone was picked up a small number of times. The V and J genes are TRBV6-1 and TRBJ1-2; D unclear. V shed 6 bases and J shed 8 bases, with 16 bases lying between them. In germline, CDR1 is MNHNS, CDR2 SASEGT. The CDR3 spans 13 residues. The CDR3 here is CASRETNRGGYTF. CDR3 coding DNA: TGTGCCAGCAGGGAGACGAACAGAGGGGGCTACACCTTC.

The chain combines TRBV5-4 with TRBJ1-4, with a possible D match to TRBD1 (6 bases). This CDR3 contains 15 residues. The V and J ends lost 4 bases and 4 bases respectively, with 14 bases between them. Germline V CDR1 and CDR2: SGHNT, YYREEE (reference sequence). The CDR3 coding sequence is TGTGCCAGCAGCCCCAACAGGGCTCTTAATGAAAAACTGTTTTTT. As protein: CASSPNRALNEKLFF. The whole variable domain, filled in from reference TRBV5-4 and TRBJ1-4, reads ETGVTQSPTHLIKTRGQQVTLRCSSQSGHNTVSWYQQALGQGPQFIFQYYREEENGRGNFPPRFSGLQFPNYSSELNVNALELDDSALYLCASSPNRALNEKLFFGSGTQLSVL.

V usage is TRBV18 and J usage is TRBJ1-1; D unclear. CDR1 is KGHSH, CDR2 LQKENI, per germline. Trimming cost V 3 bases and J 3 bases, with 11 bases left between them. The CDR3 is 14 amino acids. The CDR3 is CASSPNGMDTEAFF. In nucleotides, the CDR3 is TGTGCCAGCTCACCGAATGGGATGGACACTGAAGCTTTCTTT.